This T cell receptor (beta chain) was captured by sequencing in a study of T-cell memory formation after mild COVID-19. Study-level background: Most TCR clusters belonged to a single donor.

TCRdb redid the calling of the 5' RACE reads with MiXCR, one entry per CDR3 protein. The sample lists more than 250,000 distinct CDR3 sequences; about a sixth were seen once. The CDR3 spans 15 residues. The V and J ends lost 2 bases and 2 bases respectively, with 12 bases between them. Per germline, CDR1 LGHNA and CDR2 YSLEER. Study results and caveats: Among clones peaking at day 37 in the second wave, SARS-CoV-2 specificity remained unconfirmed. Pre-infection memory held some responding clones, suggesting pre-existing cross-reactive T cells responded.

This clonotype was detected only a few times. What it binds is not known. Material for sequencing was PBMCs or a T cell subset sorted from them (not recorded which). The sequence derives from a man aged 18 to 29 who had mild COVID-19 (a few samples of this study predate the infection). Cell type and time point are not known. V and J are TRBV4-3 and TRBJ2-5; a weak D match, TRBD1 (6 bases). In DNA form, the CDR3 reads TGCGCCAGCAGCCAATCTGGACAGACGCAAGAGACCCAGTACTTC. It yields the protein CASSQSGQTQETQYF.